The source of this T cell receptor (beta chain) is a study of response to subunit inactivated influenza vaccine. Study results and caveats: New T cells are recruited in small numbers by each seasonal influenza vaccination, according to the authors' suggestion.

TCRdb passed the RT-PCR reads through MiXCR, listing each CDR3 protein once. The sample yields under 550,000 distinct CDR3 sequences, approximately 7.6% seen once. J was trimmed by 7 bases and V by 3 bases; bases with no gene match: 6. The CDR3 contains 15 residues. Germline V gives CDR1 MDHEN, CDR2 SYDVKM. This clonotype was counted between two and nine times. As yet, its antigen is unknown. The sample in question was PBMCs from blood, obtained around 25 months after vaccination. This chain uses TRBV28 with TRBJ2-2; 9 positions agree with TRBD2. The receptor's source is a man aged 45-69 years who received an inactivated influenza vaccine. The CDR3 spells CASSFGGGASGELFF. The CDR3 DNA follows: TGTGCCAGCAGTTTCGGCGGGGGGGCGAGCGGGGAGCTGTTTTTT.